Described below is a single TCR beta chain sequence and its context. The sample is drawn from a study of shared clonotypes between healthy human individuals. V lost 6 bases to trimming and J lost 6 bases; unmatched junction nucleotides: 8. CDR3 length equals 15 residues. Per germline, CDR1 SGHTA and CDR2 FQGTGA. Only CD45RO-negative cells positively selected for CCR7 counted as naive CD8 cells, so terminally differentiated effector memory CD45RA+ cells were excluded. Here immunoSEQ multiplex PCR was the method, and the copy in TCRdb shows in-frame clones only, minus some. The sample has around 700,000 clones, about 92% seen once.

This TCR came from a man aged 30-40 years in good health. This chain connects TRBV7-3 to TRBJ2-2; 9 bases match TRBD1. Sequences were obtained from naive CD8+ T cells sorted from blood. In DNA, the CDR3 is TGTGCCAGCAGAGAGGACAGGGGTGTATCCGGGGAGCTGTTTTTT. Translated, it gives CASREDRGVSGELFF.